The subject of this entry is one T cell receptor beta chain. The table came from immunoSEQ multiplex PCR; TCRdb's copy has only in-frame clones and leaves some out. The sample includes about 130,000 clones, approximately 84% seen only once; the top ten take 3.2%. These data come from a study of PD-L1 blockade in urothelial cancer. Overall study context: Each participant's history included 0 to 3 prior chemotherapy regimens. Blood underwent analysis 3 weeks (second dose) and 6 weeks after treatment began.

V was trimmed by 4 bases and J by 0 bases, leaving 10 bases between them. Germline lookup yields CDR1 SGHRS and CDR2 YFSETQ. CDR3 length: 15 amino acids. Time point of the sample: pretreatment peripheral blood. Locally advanced or metastatic urothelial carcinoma affected all patients. This chain links TRBV5-1 with TRBJ2-2; perhaps TRBD2 as D (5 bases). The specimen comprised PBMCs, sampled around atezolizumab (anti-PD-L1) treatment. This receptor was taken from a man aged 50 or older with urothelial cancer. The DNA for the CDR3 is TGCGCCAGCAGCCTAGCAGGCGCGAACACCGGGGAGCTGTTTTTT. Protein product: CASSLAGANTGELFF.